The source of this TCR beta chain is a study of cytomegalovirus exposure and HLA in healthy donors. Across the study: The 120 validation repertoires and the roughly 700 first-cohort repertoires shared a platform, a later analysis reported.

Comments on this clone: Its antigen is undetermined.

Trimming cost V 3 bases and J 3 bases, with 30 bases left between them. The CDR3 runs to 20 residues. Germline CDR1 and CDR2: SGHRS and YFSETQ. Whole-study findings and limits: Associated with cytomegalovirus, according to the listing, were 150 to 200 TCR beta chains. The dataset shows that most TCR sequences were rare, while some public TCRs occurred in many donors.

The donors were part of the validation cohort, which consisted of some 120 subjects and was separate from the first cohort of 666 subjects. Method: immunoSEQ multiplex PCR; TCRdb's copy keeps in-frame clones and lacks some. Found here are about 160,000 clones, around 90% of them singletons; the top ten hold roughly 3%. The sequenced sample was PBMCs. The chain has TRBV5-1 and TRBJ1-2; D possibly corresponds to TRBD1 (5 bases). The TCR originated in a woman younger than 30 in good health and CMV-seropositive. This CDR3 is CASSSPGGNEEHGGHYGYTF. Written as DNA, the CDR3 is TGCGCCAGCAGCTCCCCCGGGGGAAATGAGGAACACGGGGGACACTATGGCTACACCTTC. The variable domain in full, with the rest retrieved from reference TRBV5-1 and TRBJ1-2, is KAGVTQTPRYLIKTRGQQVTLSCSPISGHRSVSWYQQTPGQGLQFLFEYFSETQRNKGNFPGRFSGRQFSNSRSEMNVSTLELGDSALYLCASSSPGGNEEHGGHYGYTFGSGTRLTVV.